One and the same sample provided the 14 T cell receptor beta chains below, sequenced in a study of blood T cell repertoires in COVID-19. Sequencing used immunoSEQ multiplex PCR; TCRdb keeps in-frame clones, though not all of them. The table has around 180,000 clones, roughly 86% seen once. Sequencing input: peripheral blood. The receptors stem from a man between 35 and 55 years old with active or convalescent COVID-19.

The V and J genes are TRBV6-5 and TRBJ1-1, with D maybe TRBD1 (5 bases). CDR1 and CDR2 from the germline V gene are MNHEY and SVGAGI. The CDR3 is 14 amino acids. V lost 0 bases and J lost 8, with 13 bases in between. This chain's CDR3 is CASSYSETATEAFF. The CDR3 bases are TGTGCCAGCAGTTACTCGGAGACAGCGACAGAAGCTTTCTTT.

The V call is TRBV18, the J call TRBJ1-1, with D possibly being TRBD1 (6 bases). The V end lost 3 bases, the J end lost 6 bases, and 14 bases lay between the germline ends. Germline CDR1 KGHSH, CDR2 LQKENI. This CDR3 comprises 14 residues. The CDR3 DNA follows: TGTGCCAGCTCACCGGGACAAGGATCCTCTGAAGCTTTCTTT. Its protein product is CASSPGQGSSEAFF.

The chain is built from TRBV11-2 and TRBJ2-2, with 8 bases identical to TRBD2. V shed 1 base, J shed 5 bases, and the junction held 3 bases outside the gene matches. Looked up from germline, CDR1 is SGHAT and CDR2 is FQNNGV. This CDR3 is built from 15 residues. Here the CDR3 reads CASSLAVAGTGELFF. CDR3 DNA sequence: TGTGCCAGCAGCTTAGCGGTAGCGGGGACCGGGGAGCTGTTTTTT.

The chain has TRBV11-2 and TRBJ1-1, with D possibly TRBD1 on 6 matching bases. Trimming removed 5 bases at V and 0 bases at J, with 16 bases between. There are 16 residues in the CDR3. The V gene's germline CDR1 is SGHAT and CDR2 FQNNGV. CDR3 coding DNA: TGTGCCAGCAGCCGGGTATGGACAGTTGTGAACACTGAAGCTTTCTTT. Amino acid sequence: CASSRVWTVVNTEAFF.

This clone was detected only once. The CDR3 DNA follows: TGTGCCAGCAGCGGCTTACCCGCCGGGGGGTCCCTGGGGAACACTGAAGCTTTCTTT. Translating it yields CASSGLPAGGSLGNTEAFF. J is TRBJ1-1 and V is TRBV13; D perhaps matches TRBD1 (5 bases). V was trimmed by 5 bases and J by 1 base, leaving 26 bases between them. Germline V gene lookup returns CDR1 PRHDT and CDR2 FYEKMQ (reference sequence). This CDR3 has 19 amino acids.

This chain uses TRBV9 with TRBJ1-6, with a tentative D call TRBD1 (6 bases). This CDR3 contains 14 residues. V lost 6 bases and J 5 bases, leaving 12 bases between the germline ends. CDR1 SGDLS and CDR2 YYNGEE come from the germline V gene. In DNA form, the CDR3 reads TGTGCCAGCAACCGGGGGGCGGATAATTCACCCCTCCACTTT. This translates into CASNRGADNSPLHF.

This clone has more than one count but fewer than ten. The genes are TRBV12-3 or TRBV12-4 and TRBJ1-1; no firm D call. The CDR3 spans 13 residues. Trimming stripped 1 base from V and 2 bases from J, with 5 bases between. CDR3 bases: TGTGCCAGCAGTTTAGGACATAACACTGAAGCTTTCTTT. Amino acids: CASSLGHNTEAFF.

V gene TRBV2 combines with J gene TRBJ1-1; D is undetermined. Germline assignment: CDR1 SNHLY and CDR2 FYNNEI. CDR3 size: 13 residues. The V end lost 0 bases, the J end lost 6 bases, and 8 bases lay between the germline ends. The CDR3 nucleotides read TGTGCCAGCAGTGAAGCTCAGTTCGCTGAAGCTTTCTTT. It translates to CASSEAQFAEAFF.

The rearrangement joins TRBV5-1 to TRBJ1-3, with TRBD1 matching over 7 bases. Germline V gene sequence: CDR1 SGHRS, CDR2 YFSETQ. J lost 2 bases, V lost 4 bases, and 12 bases had no gene match. The CDR3 has 17 residues. This CDR3 reads CASSPGDRVTAGNTIYF. The CDR3 region has the DNA TGCGCCAGCAGCCCGGGAGACAGGGTCACAGCTGGAAACACCATATATTTT.

The chain couples TRBV19 to TRBJ1-1, with D perhaps matching TRBD1 (6 bases). With 7 bases removed from V and 4 bases from J, the gap between germline ends came to 16 bases. The CDR3 sequence is 14 residues long. Germline assignment: CDR1 LNHDA and CDR2 SQIVND (reference sequence). The CDR3 here is CASTLQGGGTEAFF. CDR3 bases: TGTGCCAGTACCCTACAGGGTGGCGGCACTGAAGCTTTCTTT.

CDR3 residues: CASSSQYQNQPQHF. The CDR3 region has the DNA TGTGCCAGCAGTTCCCAATATCAGAATCAGCCCCAGCATTTT. The chain couples TRBV6-1 to TRBJ1-5; D uncertain. Germline V gene sequence: CDR1 MNHNS, CDR2 SASEGT. V lost 5 bases and J lost 4, with 12 bases in between. The CDR3 is 14 residues long.

The J gene is TRBJ1-1, the V gene TRBV10-3; TRBD1 is a possible D gene (5 bases). Germline CDR1 ENHRY, CDR2 SYGVKD. The germline V and J ends were trimmed by 3 bases and 6 bases, with 14 bases remaining between them. The CDR3 extends over 14 amino acids. CDR3 coding DNA: TGTGCCATCAGTGATCGGGGAGGGGATTCTGAAGCTTTCTTT. This codes for CAISDRGGDSEAFF.

The rearrangement joins TRBV19 to TRBJ1-6; D is possibly TRBD1 (5 bases). Germline V gene sequence: CDR1 LNHDA, CDR2 SQIVND (reference sequence). The length of the CDR3 is 12 residues. Trimming left V 6 bases short and J 15 bases short, with 15 bases between. CDR3 bases: TGTGCCAGTAGCCCAGCGGCGGGGCTCCTCCACTTT. As protein: CASSPAAGLLHF. Filled out from reference TRBV19 and TRBJ1-6, the complete variable domain reads DGGITQSPKYLFRKEGQNVTLSCEQNLNHDAMYWYRQDPGQGLRLIYYSQIVNDFQKGDIAEGYSVSREKKESFPLTVTSAQKNPTAFYLCASSPAAGLLHFGNGTRLTVT.

The chain carries TRBV7-8 and TRBJ2-1; 9 bases agree with TRBD2. The V gene end was trimmed by 1 base and the J gene end by 0 bases; junction bases not matched to a gene: 4. The CDR3 length is 17 residues. Germline V lookup: CDR1 SGHVS, CDR2 FQNEAQ. The CDR3 protein is CASSLDSGGLSYNEQFF. The CDR3 DNA follows: TGTGCCAGCAGCTTAGATAGCGGGGGCCTCTCCTACAATGAGCAGTTCTTC.